This T cell receptor beta chain was captured in a study of shared clonotypes between healthy human individuals. This CDR3 has 15 residues. Germline values: CDR1 SGHRS, CDR2 YFSETQ. V lost 4 bases to trimming and J lost 6 bases; unmatched junction nucleotides: 8. Libraries were prepared by immunoSEQ multiplex PCR; TCRdb keeps only in-frame clonotypes and omits some of them. The data hold around 750,000 clones, with over 65% observed a single time. The origin of this receptor is a woman under 40 in good health. The V and J genes are TRBV5-1 and TRBJ2-2; 8 nucleotides agree with TRBD1. The material sequenced was memory CD4+ T cells sorted from blood. Stated subset: CD45RA-negative fraction. Written as DNA, the CDR3 is TGCGCCAGCAGCCCCGGGACAGGAGTCCCCGGGGAGCTGTTTTTT. Translating gives CASSPGTGVPGELFF.